The rows below give T cell receptor beta chains drawn from one sample of a study of control samples from healthy donors and cancer patients. Sequencing used immunoSEQ multiplex PCR; TCRdb keeps in-frame clones, though not all of them. In the table there are about 270,000 clones, over 70% of which are singletons. Sample: PBMCs. The receptors stem from a woman aged 55-69 years with lung cancer. CDR3s include the opening cysteine and the closing phenylalanine or tryptophan. D genes are given only for firm matches. Clone size is stated in some rows and not others, as once, few, many or a class when expanded.

j_call	clone_size	d_call	v_call	cdr3_nt	cdr3_aa
TRBJ1-4	-	-	TRBV7-8	TGTGCCAGCAGCTCCTGGGGCGGGGTACAGTTTGAAAAACTGTTTTTT	CASSSWGGVQFEKLFF
TRBJ1-1	-	-	TRBV5-4	TGTGCCAGCAGCTTGAGAGGGAATCCTGAAGCTTTCTTT	CASSLRGNPEAFF
TRBJ1-3	-	-	TRBV10-3	TGTGCCATCAGAGAACAGGATACCTCTGGAAACACCATATATTTT	CAIREQDTSGNTIYF
TRBJ1-5	once	-	TRBV5-8	TGTGCCAGCAGCTACCGGGCCCCCTCTAATCAGCCCCAGCATTTT	CASSYRAPSNQPQHF
TRBJ2-3	once	-	TRBV11-1	TGTGCCAGCAGCTTAGGGGAAACAGATACGCAGTATTTT	CASSLGETDTQYF
TRBJ2-5	once	TRBD2	TRBV2	TGTGCCAGCAGCGTAGCGGGAGTTTCCGTAGAGACCCAGTACTTC	CASSVAGVSVETQYF
TRBJ2-3	-	TRBD2	TRBV28	TGTGCCAGCAGTCCCTCTAGCGGGAGGGACACAGATACGCAGTATTTT	CASSPSSGRDTDTQYF
TRBJ2-7	-	-	TRBV5-1	TGCGCCAGCAGCTTGGGGGGGAATCTGGGGTACGAGCAGTACTTC	CASSLGGNLGYEQYF
TRBJ2-7	-	-	TRBV5-1	TGCGCCAGCAGCTACCCGGGTTCCTACGAGCAGTACTTC	CASSYPGSYEQYF
TRBJ1-1	-	-	TRBV21-1	TGTGCCAGCACCCTTACAGGTGGGGGACAGCTCCTGAACACTGAAGCTTTCTTT	CASTLTGGGQLLNTEAFF
TRBJ1-1	-	-	TRBV7-9	TGTGCCAGCAGCTTAGACGGTACGTTCGAAGCTTTCTTT	CASSLDGTFEAFF
TRBJ2-2	-	TRBD2	TRBV6-6	TGTGCCAGCAGTTACTCTAGCGGGGTTAACACCGGGGAGCTGTTTTTT	CASSYSSGVNTGELFF
TRBJ1-4	-	-	TRBV6-6	TGTGCCAGCAGTTTGCAGGGTGCAACTAATGAAAAACTGTTTTTT	CASSLQGATNEKLFF
TRBJ2-3	-	TRBD1	TRBV2	TGTGCCAGCAGTGCCCAGGGGGCAGATACGCAGTATTTT	CASSAQGADTQYF
TRBJ1-2	-	TRBD1	TRBV6-5	TGTGCCAGCAGTTACTCTCCCGGGACAGGGGGGGGCTACACCTTC	CASSYSPGTGGGYTF
TRBJ1-1	-	-	TRBV14	TGTGCCAGCAGCCAAGCGGGGACATTAGGCGCTTTCTTT	CASSQAGTLGAFF
TRBJ2-1	-	-	TRBV18	TGTGCCAGCTCATCGACTAATAACAATGAGCAGTTCTTC	CASSSTNNNEQFF
TRBJ2-1	-	TRBD1	TRBV11-2	TGTGCCAGCAGCGGGGGACAGTCGAATGAGCAGTTCTTC	CASSGGQSNEQFF
TRBJ1-6	-	-	TRBV6-5	TGTGCCAGCGGGCAGGGCCCTAATTCACCCCTCCACTTT	CASGQGPNSPLHF